The entry that follows covers one T cell receptor beta chain sequence. Judged by its sample share, this clone qualifies as hyperexpanded (1% or more). Its antigen is not yet known. There are no base qualities to consult, and no much larger clone falls within one base. CDR1 and CDR2 are read off the germline V gene as MDHEN and SYDVKM. V loses 8 bases at its end and J loses 6 bases; junction bases beyond the gene matches: 14. The CDR3, from cysteine to phenylalanine, totals 16 residues. The entry retains the CDR3 DNA only, 48 bases that are in frame from base 1. The data stem from a study of sequential checkpoint blockade in melanoma (dated by TCRdb to about 2019). Study-level background: Patients were randomized 1:1 to first-line nivolumab followed by ipilimumab (arm A) or ipilimumab followed by nivolumab (arm B). Maintenance nivolumab was given following each of the two trial sequences.

TCRbeta CDR3 regions were immunosequenced from genomic DNA with the immunoSEQ Assay. Before high-throughput sequencing, genomic DNA was amplified using bias-controlled multiplex PCR. As for how the authors treated the data: To quantify the absolute abundance of each unique TCRbeta CDR3 region, the sequences were collapsed and filtered. Clonality, defined as 1 minus Pielou's evenness, was calculated using only productive rearrangements. A previously published method was used to identify clones whose frequencies were significantly greater in on-treatment samples than in baseline samples. Held by TCRdb, this immuneACCESS table contains in-frame sequences only and omits some clones. Under half of the omission traces to an unresolved V gene where checked; the cause of the rest is unknown. That table gives V, J and clone size, and the DNA gave D and trimming. In this sample the table shows more than 10,000 clones, 60% to 70% of which occur a single time. The ten largest make up about 23% of the sample.

The sample's treatment or condition label, in plain terms: randomized to nivolumab then ipilimumab (arm A) or the reverse (arm B). Prior DNA-damaging chemotherapy had not been received by any trial patient. On a FACS Aria II flow cytometer, live CD3+CD8+ cells that were negative for CD19 and CD56 were sorted from thawed PBMCs. Samples came from patients with melanoma in CheckMate 064, a randomized, open-label phase II trial of sequential checkpoint blockade. Peripheral blood mononuclear cells were collected by leukapheresis, purified with Ficoll-Paque, and frozen in human serum with around 10% DMSO. Purity of sorted blood CD3+CD8+ cells was verified at >95% immediately after sorting, followed by DNA extraction. Overall study outcomes, separate from this receptor: The response-prediction model combining TCR metrics and mutation burden needs validation in larger, independent patient cohorts.

The receptor comes from a human donor with melanoma. The source material was CD8+ T cells sorted from blood (inferred from file names), sampled from a patient given nivolumab and ipilimumab in sequence. The rearranged chain carries TRBV28 and TRBJ2-2, with 8 bases aligning to TRBD1. In nucleotides, the sequence is TGTGCCAGCTCAGCGCTTACGACAGGGGCCGCCGGGGAGCTGTTTTTT. Its protein is CASSALTTGAAGELFF. Full variable domain (CDR3 extended with the reference TRBV28 and TRBJ2-2 proteins): DVKVTQSSRYLVKRTGEKVFLECVQDMDHENMFWYRQDPGLGLRLIYFSYDVKMKEKGDIPEGYSVSREKKERFSLILESASTNQTSMYLCASSALTTGAAGELFFGEGSRLTVL.